In its sample, the clone carrying this TCR beta chain was seen many times. These data belong to a study of T cells in Graves' hyperthyroidism and ophthalmopathy. Trimming left V 6 bases short and J 4 bases short, with 10 bases between. CDR1 is SNHLY and CDR2 is FYNNEI in the germline V gene. The CDR3 has 13 amino acids. The investigators amplified TCR beta CDR3 regions from RNA transcripts. First-round RT-PCR with HTBI primers amplified the TCR CDR3 region. TCRdb passed the multiplex PCR reads through MiXCR, listing each CDR3 protein once. Of about 400,000 distinct CDR3 sequences listed, around 25% are singletons. Patients aged 18 to 65 with hyperthyroidism were newly diagnosed, with duration under 2 months.

Material for sequencing was blood. V is TRBV2 and J is TRBJ1-5; tentative D call: TRBD1 (5 bases). This clonotype originated in a man aged 45-65 years with Graves' hyperthyroidism. DNA of the CDR3: TGTGCCAGCAGAAGGGACCTAAATCAGCCCCAGCATTTT. Residues: CASRRDLNQPQHF.